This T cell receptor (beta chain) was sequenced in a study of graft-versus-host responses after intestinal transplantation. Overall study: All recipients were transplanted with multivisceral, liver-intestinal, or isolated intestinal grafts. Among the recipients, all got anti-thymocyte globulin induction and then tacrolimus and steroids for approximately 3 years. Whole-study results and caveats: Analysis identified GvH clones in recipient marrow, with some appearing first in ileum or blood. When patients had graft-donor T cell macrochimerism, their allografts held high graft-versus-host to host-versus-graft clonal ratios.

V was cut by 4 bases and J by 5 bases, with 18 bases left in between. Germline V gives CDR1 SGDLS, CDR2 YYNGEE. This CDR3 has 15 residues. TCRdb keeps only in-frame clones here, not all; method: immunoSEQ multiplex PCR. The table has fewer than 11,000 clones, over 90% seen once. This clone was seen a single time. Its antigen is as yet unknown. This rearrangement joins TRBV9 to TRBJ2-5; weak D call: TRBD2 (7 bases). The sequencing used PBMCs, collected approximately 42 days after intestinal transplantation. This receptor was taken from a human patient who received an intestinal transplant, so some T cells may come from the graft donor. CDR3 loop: CASSSWGQGGETQYF. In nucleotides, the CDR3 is TGTGCCAGCAGCTCCTGGGGGCAGGGAGGGGAGACCCAGTACTTC.